The 31 T cell receptor beta chains below were found in one sample sequenced in a study of CD8 T cells in ankylosing spondylitis (dated by TCRdb to 2016 to 2017). Library generation was performed with 5' RACE. The sequencing machine was an Illumina HiSeq 2500. TCRdb took the public reads, trimmed them with fastp at Q25, ran MiXCR for clone calling and kept in-frame beta chains. Duplicate CDR3 protein sequences are folded into a single record with the most common DNA and genes. This sample is represented by 200,000 or so distinct CDR3 sequences; around 25% of them were singletons. Of the sample, under 8% falls within the top ten clones. Sequencing input: blood, either unsorted or a sorted T cell fraction (not recorded which). The receptors shown here come from a male donor with ankylosing spondylitis or in good health (not recorded which).

This clonotype was counted a few times. The chain combines TRBV12-3 or TRBV12-4 with TRBJ2-3; D call uncertain. CDR3 length equals 11 residues. Deletions cut 7 bases from V and 3 bases from J, with 5 bases between. For the CDR3, the DNA is TGTGCCAGCACGTTGACAGATACGCAGTATTTT. Translating gives CASTLTDTQYF.

This clonotype was detected ten times or more. The chain couples TRBV27 to TRBJ2-7, with TRBD2 matching 12 bases. This CDR3 has 18 residues. The germline V gene has CDR1 MNHEY and CDR2 SMNVEV (reference sequence). V lost 5 bases and J lost 6; bases outside the gene matches: 17. Here the CDR3 DNA reads TGTGCCAGCAGTCCGGAGATTGGACTAGCGGGAAGCAGCGCCGAGCAGTACTTC. It specifies CASSPEIGLAGSSAEQYF.

To note about this clonotype: This may be a read error, as it is one base from a much larger clone. The chain recombines TRBV6-5 with TRBJ1-1, with D hard to call. The germline CDR1 and CDR2 sequences are MNHEY and SVGAGI. V lost 4 bases, J lost 10 bases, and 19 bases lay in between. CDR3 length: 14 residues. The DNA for the CDR3 is TGTGCCAGCAGTTCCTCGAAAGGCAGCTCGGGAGCTTTCTTT. The encoded protein is CASSSSKGSSGAFF.

In this sample, this clonotype turned up many times. The chain recombines TRBV5-1 with TRBJ1-1; 8 bases line up with TRBD1. Trimming at V came to 0 bases and at J to 4 bases, leaving 5 bases not matched to a gene. This CDR3 contains 15 residues. CDR1 is SGHRS, CDR2 YFSETQ, per germline. CDR3 protein: CASSLEDRAGTEAFF. In DNA, the CDR3 is TGCGCCAGCAGCTTGGAGGACAGGGCTGGCACTGAAGCTTTCTTT.

V is TRBV20-1 and J is TRBJ2-5; D not certain. The CDR3 has 15 amino acids. Germline V gives CDR1 DFQATT, CDR2 SNEGSKA (reference sequence). Trimming left V 3 bases short and J 0 bases short, with 14 bases between. The CDR3: CSASTVSPYQETQYF. Written as DNA, the CDR3 is TGCAGTGCTAGCACAGTCAGTCCCTACCAAGAGACCCAGTACTTC.

This clonotype was recorded once. The J gene is TRBJ2-5, the V gene TRBV5-1; 7 bases agree with TRBD1. Germline CDR1 SGHRS, CDR2 YFSETQ. This CDR3 is built from 14 residues. The J segment lost 2 bases and the V segment lost 4 bases, leaving 5 bases of the junction unmatched. The CDR3 spells CASSGSGQQETQYF. CDR3 coding DNA: TGCGCCAGCAGCGGGTCGGGACAGCAAGAGACCCAGTACTTC.

This chain connects TRBV15 to TRBJ2-3, with D uncertain. Between the trimmed V and J ends, which lost 4 bases and 2 bases, there was a span of 7 bases. The CDR3 is 13 amino acids. Germline CDR1 LNHNV, CDR2 YYDKDF (reference sequence). CDR3 bases: TGTGCCACCAGCACACTACTCACAGATACGCAGTATTTT. The encoded protein is CATSTLLTDTQYF.

This clonotype was seen at least ten times. The chain links TRBV4-1 to TRBJ1-2, with D possibly TRBD1 on 6 matching bases. The V end was cut by 3 bases, the J end by 7 bases, with 15 bases between. The CDR3 extends over 14 amino acids. The germline V gene encodes CDR1 MGHRA and CDR2 YSYEKL. The CDR3 sequence: CASSQERDISGYTF. The CDR3, as DNA: TGCGCCAGCAGCCAGGAGAGGGACATCAGTGGCTACACCTTC.

This clonotype has a single count. The CDR3 loop is CASSPGLAGMETQYF. The CDR3 DNA is TGTGCCAGCAGCCCCGGACTAGCGGGAATGGAGACCCAGTACTTC. The chain couples TRBV12-3 or TRBV12-4 to TRBJ2-5, with 12 bases lining up with TRBD2. The CDR3 extends over 15 amino acids. The V segment lost 6 bases and the J segment 5 bases; nucleotides outside the gene matches: 7.

The sample holds many counts of this clonotype. The rearrangement joins TRBV5-4 to TRBJ1-2; no clear D gene. V lost 3 bases to trimming and J lost 4 bases, with 10 bases between them. In germline, CDR1 is SGHNT, CDR2 YYREEE (reference sequence). This CDR3 contains 13 residues. The CDR3 here is CASSSGGFYGYTF. The CDR3 DNA reads TGTGCCAGCAGCTCCGGTGGGTTCTATGGCTACACCTTC.

This clonotype has a count of ten or more. The CDR3 loop is CASSYGRNTEAFF. The CDR3 nucleotides are TGTGCCAGCAGTTACGGGAGGAACACTGAAGCTTTCTTT. The rearrangement links TRBV6-6 to TRBJ1-1; D is unresolved. The CDR3 extends over 13 amino acids. CDR1 is MNHNY, CDR2 SVGAGI, per germline (reference sequence). Trimming stripped 2 bases from V and 1 base from J, with 5 bases between.

This clonotype was seen ten or more times. CDR3 nucleotides: TGCAGCGTTGTCGGGACTAGCGCCTACGAGCAGTACTTC. It yields the protein CSVVGTSAYEQYF. The rearrangement uses TRBV29-1 and TRBJ2-7; 10 bases fit TRBD2. This CDR3 is 13 amino acids long. V lost 4 bases, J lost 2 bases, and 2 bases stayed unmatched. CDR1 SQVTM and CDR2 ANQGSEA come from the germline V gene.

The chain employs TRBV29-1 and TRBJ1-1; no clear D gene. Between the trimmed V and J ends, which lost 4 bases and 1 base, there was a span of 7 bases. Germline V gives CDR1 SQVTM, CDR2 ANQGSEA. CDR3 length equals 12 residues. CDR3 protein: CSVGHTNTEAFF. The CDR3 DNA reads as TGCAGCGTTGGGCACACGAACACTGAAGCTTTCTTT.

This clonotype was seen repeatedly, ten times or more. The chain employs TRBV10-2 and TRBJ1-1; TRBD1 matches 11 bases. This CDR3 has 14 residues. Germline CDR1 and CDR2: WSHSY and SAAADI. J gave up 4 bases and V 6 bases, and 4 bases lay outside the gene matches. The CDR3 protein is CASSLGTGGTEAFF. CDR3 in DNA: TGCGCCAGCAGCCTCGGGACAGGGGGCACTGAAGCTTTCTTT.

This clonotype was observed a few times. The genes are TRBV11-1 and TRBJ2-7; 7 bases fit TRBD1. The CDR3 length is 15 residues. Germline V gene data show CDR1 as SGHAT and CDR2 as FQDESV (reference sequence). Trimming at V came to 1 base and at J to 2 bases, leaving 5 bases not matched to a gene. As DNA, the CDR3 is TGTGCCAGCAGCTTAGAGGAGACAGGGCCCTACGAGCAGTACTTC. It is translated as CASSLEETGPYEQYF.

The chain couples TRBV6-1 to TRBJ2-1; D tentatively fits TRBD1 or TRBD2 (7 bases each). The germline CDR1 and CDR2 sequences are MNHNS and SASEGT. V lost 10 bases to trimming and J lost 4 bases, with 20 bases between them. CDR3 length equals 15 residues. This CDR3 is CATSTGEGEYNEQFF. CDR3 DNA: TGTGCCACTTCCACAGGGGAGGGCGAATACAATGAGCAGTTCTTC.

This chain uses TRBV5-1 with TRBJ2-7; D may be TRBD2 (7 bases). The CDR3 has 15 amino acids. Trimming shortened V by 0 bases and J by 6 bases, and 16 bases separated the two germline ends. Germline V gene lookup returns CDR1 SGHRS and CDR2 YFSETQ. The CDR3 sequence: CASSLDGGPVAEQYF. As DNA, the CDR3 is TGCGCCAGCAGCTTGGACGGGGGGCCGGTTGCCGAGCAGTACTTC.

This rearrangement joins TRBV27 to TRBJ1-5, with D possibly TRBD1 on 5 matching bases. V was pared by 9 bases and J by 1 base, with 10 bases between. This CDR3 has 13 amino acids. Germline V gene lookup returns CDR1 MNHEY and CDR2 SMNVEV (reference sequence). CDR3 DNA sequence: TGTGCCAGTGGGCGGGACAGCAATCAGCCCCAGCATTTT. This gives the protein CASGRDSNQPQHF.

This clonotype was observed a handful of times. The V gene is TRBV15, the J gene TRBJ2-5, with no clear D. The V end was cut by 0 bases, the J end by 7 bases, with 6 bases between. The CDR3 is 12 residues long. The germline V gene encodes CDR1 LNHNV and CDR2 YYDKDF (reference sequence). The CDR3 protein is CATSRDAGTQYF. As DNA, the CDR3 is TGTGCCACCAGCAGAGATGCTGGGACCCAGTACTTC.

This clonotype was seen many times. The chain recombines TRBV10-3 with TRBJ1-2, with D possibly matching TRBD1 (6 bases). Trimming stripped 0 bases from V and 5 bases from J, with 7 bases between. Germline V lookup: CDR1 ENHRY, CDR2 SYGVKD. This CDR3 is built from 13 residues. The CDR3 sequence: CAISESGTYGYTF. The CDR3 region has the DNA TGTGCCATCAGTGAGTCAGGGACATATGGCTACACCTTC.

This clonotype was detected many times. An end of the junction does not agree with germline; a read error may underlie this. The chain is built from TRBV6-2 or TRBV6-3 and TRBJ2-3; D not resolved. This CDR3 has 12 amino acids. Germline V gene data show CDR1 as MNHEY and CDR2 as SVGEGT. The CDR3 DNA sequence: TGTGCCAGCAGACCCAGCACAGATACGCAGTTTTTT. Translation: CASRPSTDTQFF.

Ten or more counts support this clonotype. The chain has TRBV29-1 and TRBJ2-3; 12 bases match TRBD1. V dropped 3 bases and J dropped 2; count of bases not matched to a gene: 0. Looked up from germline, CDR1 is SQVTM and CDR2 is ANQGSEA. This CDR3 spans 14 amino acids. The CDR3 region has the DNA TGCAGCGTTGAGGGACAGGGGGCCACAGATACGCAGTATTTT. Its protein is CSVEGQGATDTQYF.

This clonotype was observed at least ten times. V usage is TRBV29-1 and J usage is TRBJ2-2, with 11 bases aligning to TRBD1. The germline CDR1 and CDR2 sequences are SQVTM and ANQGSEA. The CDR3 extends over 15 amino acids. V lost 2 bases and J lost 6; bases outside the gene matches: 5. This CDR3 is CSVEPGQGGAGELFF. CDR3 coding DNA: TGCAGCGTTGAACCGGGACAGGGGGGAGCCGGGGAGCTGTTTTTT.

This clonotype was recorded many times. The chain couples TRBV10-3 to TRBJ1-1, with D unresolved. CDR3 size: 13 residues. Germline V CDR1 and CDR2: ENHRY, SYGVKD. V lost 0 bases and J 2 bases, leaving 4 bases between the germline ends. CDR3 in DNA: TGTGCCATCAGTGAGTCCTCAAACACTGAAGCTTTCTTT. Translation: CAISESSNTEAFF.

This clonotype was picked up a small number of times. V and J are TRBV7-8 and TRBJ1-5; D is possibly TRBD1 (5 bases). This CDR3 contains 16 residues. CDR1 and CDR2 (germline): SGHVS, FQNEAQ. Deletions cut 5 bases from V and 3 bases from J, with 17 bases between. The CDR3 region is CASSPLGGAFNQPQHF. The CDR3, as DNA: TGTGCCAGCAGCCCGTTAGGAGGGGCATTCAATCAGCCCCAGCATTTT.

This clonotype has a handful of counts. The V call is TRBV18, the J call TRBJ1-4; weak D call: TRBD1 (6 bases). Trimming pared 2 bases from V and 3 bases from J, leaving 13 bases between. There are 16 residues in the CDR3. CDR1 is KGHSH and CDR2 is LQKENI in the germline V gene. The CDR3 spells CASSPSTGTANEKLFF. The CDR3 bases are TGTGCCAGCTCACCATCAACAGGGACTGCTAATGAAAAACTGTTTTTT.

The CDR3 sequence: CASSLQAGGIHNEQFF. In DNA form, the CDR3 reads TGTGCCAGCAGCCTTCAGGCGGGAGGCATTCACAATGAGCAGTTCTTC. The chain links TRBV6-1 to TRBJ2-1, with 8 bases lining up with TRBD2. Germline V gene sequence: CDR1 MNHNS, CDR2 SASEGT. CDR3 size: 16 residues. Germline trimming cut 6 bases from V and 5 bases from J; bases unmatched to any gene: 12.

This clonotype was picked up many times. The chain carries TRBV18 and TRBJ1-1; 7 bases align to TRBD1. CDR1 and CDR2 from the germline V gene are KGHSH and LQKENI. The CDR3 has 15 residues. V shed 4 bases and J 3 bases; nucleotides not matched to a gene: 8. CDR3 sequence (DNA): TGTGCCAGCTCACTCTGGGACAGCCGGGACACTGAAGCTTTCTTT. It specifies CASSLWDSRDTEAFF.

The chain joins TRBV20-1 to TRBJ2-1; TRBD2 agrees at 7 bases. Germline V lookup: CDR1 DFQATT, CDR2 SNEGSKA (reference sequence). The J segment lost 1 base and the V segment lost 5 bases, leaving 5 bases of the junction unmatched. This CDR3 has 14 amino acids. The CDR3 DNA sequence: TGCAGTGCTCCGATAGCGGGTTCCTACAATGAGCAGTTCTTC. It yields the protein CSAPIAGSYNEQFF.

With respect to this clonotype: The germline gene is not matched at one end of the junction; a read error may be the cause. The rearrangement joins TRBV2 to TRBJ2-5, with 8 bases lining up with TRBD1. The CDR3 is made up of 14 amino acids. Germline-derived CDR1 and CDR2 are SNHLY and FYNNEI. CDR3 DNA: TGTGTCAGCAGAGGGGACAGGACCCAAGAGACCCAGTACTTC. Its protein is CVSRGDRTQETQYF.

In its sample, this clonotype was seen many times. This sequence joins TRBV4-1 and TRBJ2-7; 9 positions agree with TRBD1. This CDR3 is 15 amino acids long. Germline loops: CDR1 MGHRA, CDR2 YSYEKL. J lost 7 bases, V lost 2 bases, and 9 bases had no gene match. The CDR3, as DNA: TGCGCCAGCAGCCAACCGGGACAGGGTTTCGGGGAGCAGTACTTC. This sequence encodes CASSQPGQGFGEQYF.